This T cell receptor beta chain stems from a study of T cell changes during pregnancy in multiple sclerosis (dated by TCRdb to 2018 to 2020). At the level of the whole study: The study examined how the T cell repertoire changed over the course of pregnancy in women with multiple sclerosis.

The library was generated by the immunoSEQ multiplex PCR assay. What TCRdb holds here is the immuneACCESS table cut down to in-frame rearrangements. Part of the clones is not present; checked against another copy, under half of the missing clones reflect an unresolved V gene, and the others are unexplained. Present in this sample are approximately 48,000 clones, roughly 94% of which were seen just once. The ten largest clones capture 4.5% to 5.5% of the sample. The CDR3 sequence holds 17 residues, the cysteine and phenylalanine included. Solely the CDR3 DNA is kept, with 51 bases framed from the first base. V is reduced by 0 bases and J by 4 bases, leaving a spacing of 16 bases between them. CDR1 and CDR2, looked up from the germline V gene, are SGDLS and YYNGEE. Concerning this clone itself: Its antigen is not yet known. It has no much larger one-base neighbor in the sample; base qualities were not kept.

The TCR comes from a female donor with multiple sclerosis, enrolled in a pregnancy study. The sequences come from CD8+ T cells from peripheral blood mononuclear cells, collected before pregnancy. Here the chain combines TRBV9 and TRBJ2-2; TRBD1 is a weak D gene call, 6 bases matching. In nucleotides, the sequence is TGTGCCAGCAGCGTAGCTCTACAGGGCTTAGGCACCGGGGAGCTGTTTTTT. Translated, it gives CASSVALQGLGTGELFF.